The 20 T cell receptor beta chains below were found in one sample sequenced in a study of patients and donors after allogeneic stem cell transplantation. A single record per CDR3 protein comes from TCRdb applying MiXCR to the RT-PCR reads. Seen here are about 200,000 distinct CDR3 sequences, about 38% observed once, and the top ten hold roughly 12%. Input material: blood, either unsorted or a sorted T cell fraction (not recorded which). These receptors originate from a human donor who was either an allogeneic HSCT recipient or a stem cell or donor lymphocyte infusion donor (not recorded which). It is not recorded whose cells these are; they may come from a transplant donor.

The chain uses TRBV29-1 and TRBJ2-7; D call uncertain. This CDR3 has 11 amino acids. Germline CDR1 reads SQVTM; CDR2 reads ANQGSEA. The V gene lost 6 bases and the J gene lost 6 bases, with 12 bases spanning the gap. The CDR3 is CSVSLGTEQYF. The CDR3 nucleotides read TGCAGCGTAAGTCTGGGTACCGAGCAGTACTTC.

This chain links TRBV10-3 with TRBJ1-6, with D possibly being TRBD1 (6 bases). The germline V gene has CDR1 ENHRY and CDR2 SYGVKD. The CDR3 has 13 residues. V was trimmed by 6 bases and J by 7 bases, leaving 10 bases between them. The CDR3 DNA reads as TGTGCCATCAGGGACAGCTTGAATTCACCCCTCCACTTT. Residues: CAIRDSLNSPLHF.

This sequence joins TRBV27 and TRBJ2-7; D gene uncertain. Germline values: CDR1 MNHEY, CDR2 SMNVEV (reference sequence). This CDR3 spans 14 amino acids. V dropped 4 bases and J dropped 2 bases, with 12 bases sitting between them. CDR3 nucleotides: TGTGCCAGCAGTTCATCCACCCCACCCTACGAGCAGTACTTC. Translation gives CASSSSTPPYEQYF.

The chain combines TRBV29-1 with TRBJ2-7, with TRBD1 matching over 7 bases. The CDR3 is 12 amino acids. V was clipped by 3 bases and J by 4 bases; unmatched bases: 3. CDR1 and CDR2 from the germline V gene are SQVTM and ANQGSEA. This chain's CDR3 is CSVEKGAYEQYF. The DNA of the CDR3 is TGCAGCGTTGAGAAGGGGGCGTACGAGCAGTACTTC.

This clonotype has a handful of counts. The genes are TRBV9 and TRBJ1-1, with D possibly matching TRBD1 (5 bases). Trimming took 0 bases from V and 5 from J, leaving 11 bases between them. Looked up from germline, CDR1 is SGDLS and CDR2 is YYNGEE. The CDR3 has 14 residues. In DNA, the CDR3 is TGTGCCAGCAGCGTAGAATGGTGGGGGACTGAAGCTTTCTTT. This translates into CASSVEWWGTEAFF.

The V and J genes are TRBV3-1 and TRBJ2-3; D is undetermined. Per the germline V gene, CDR1 is LGHDT and CDR2 is YNNKEL (reference sequence). Between the trimmed V and J ends, which lost 8 bases and 6 bases, there was a span of 9 bases. The CDR3 covers 11 residues. CDR3 in amino acids: CASSALDTQYF. The CDR3 bases are TGTGCCAGCTCGGCCCTCGATACGCAGTATTTT.

This sequence joins TRBV9 and TRBJ2-2; D uncertain. Germline CDR1 is SGDLS and CDR2 is YYNGEE. The CDR3 is 15 residues long. The V end lost 3 bases, the J end lost 6 bases, and 15 bases lay between the germline ends. CDR3: CASSAEARLAGELFF. The CDR3 DNA is TGTGCCAGCAGCGCCGAGGCCCGACTGGCCGGGGAGCTGTTTTTT.

This clonotype was picked up one time. This rearrangement joins TRBV7-2 to TRBJ2-5, with a possible D match to TRBD1 (6 bases). This CDR3 comprises 15 residues. The V and J ends lost 2 bases and 7 bases respectively, with 17 bases between them. Germline values: CDR1 SGHTA, CDR2 FQGNSA. The CDR3 coding sequence is TGTGCCAGCAGCTTAATCTTCAGGGGCTCAGGGACCCAGTACTTC. This gives the protein CASSLIFRGSGTQYF.

The CDR3 loop reads CASSSDEMNTEAFF. In DNA form, the CDR3 reads TGTGCCAGCAGCTCAGACGAGATGAACACTGAAGCTTTCTTT. The chain uses TRBV7-2 and TRBJ1-1; D is undetermined. The CDR3 totals 14 residues. CDR1 is SGHTA and CDR2 is FQGNSA in the germline V gene. V dropped 4 bases and J dropped 0 bases, with 9 bases sitting between them.

This clonotype has only a few counts. The chain employs TRBV7-3 and TRBJ2-5; D is possibly TRBD1 or TRBD2 (6 bases each). The ends were cut back, 2 bases at V and 2 bases at J, with 12 bases in the middle. CDR3 length equals 15 residues. Germline assignment: CDR1 SGHTA and CDR2 FQGTGA. As DNA, the CDR3 is TGTGCCAGCAGCTTAGAGGACAGCGGGCAAGAGACCCAGTACTTC. Amino acid sequence: CASSLEDSGQETQYF.

The gene calls are TRBV12-3 or TRBV12-4 and TRBJ2-5; D remains unclear. There are 14 residues in the CDR3. Trimming stripped 4 bases from V and 2 bases from J, with 11 bases between. In DNA form, the CDR3 reads TGTGCCAGCAGTTCCCCCGCACTTCAAGAGACCCAGTACTTC. Translation: CASSSPALQETQYF.

The chain couples TRBV20-1 to TRBJ1-1; weak D call: TRBD1 (5 bases). Germline lookup yields CDR1 DFQATT and CDR2 SNEGSKA (reference sequence). The germline V and J ends were trimmed by 3 bases and 8 bases, with 13 bases remaining between them. The CDR3 spans 12 residues. In DNA, the CDR3 is TGCAGTGCTAGGTTGGGACCGCTGGAAGCTTTCTTT. Amino acids: CSARLGPLEAFF.

This clonotype was found a few times. The rearrangement joins TRBV7-8 to TRBJ2-3, with 10 nucleotides matching TRBD2. The trim removed 4 bases at V and 4 bases at J, leaving 17 bases unmatched. Per germline, CDR1 SGHVS and CDR2 FQNEAQ. The CDR3 spans 19 residues. This chain's CDR3 is CASSSPLAGAYHRPDTQYF. In DNA, the CDR3 is TGTGCCAGCAGCTCGCCTCTAGCGGGGGCCTACCATAGGCCAGATACGCAGTATTTT.

The genes are TRBV28 and TRBJ1-2; 10 bases fit TRBD1. CDR1 is MDHEN, CDR2 SYDVKM, per germline. The CDR3 has 15 residues. The V gene end was trimmed by 5 bases and the J gene end by 4 bases; junction bases not matched to a gene: 7. The CDR3 here is CASSQPRQGAYGYTF. The DNA of the CDR3 is TGTGCCAGCAGTCAACCCCGACAGGGGGCCTATGGCTACACCTTC.

This clonotype was recorded at least ten times. This rearrangement joins TRBV30 to TRBJ1-5, with D hard to call. In germline, CDR1 is GTSNPN, CDR2 SVGIG (reference sequence). Trimming cost V 0 bases and J 1 base, with 4 bases left between them. The CDR3 extends over 13 amino acids. Here the CDR3 reads CAWSVQSNQPQHF. CDR3 DNA sequence: TGTGCCTGGAGTGTGCAGAGCAATCAGCCCCAGCATTTT.

This clonotype has a handful of counts. The rearrangement uses TRBV11-2 and TRBJ1-1; 7 bases are shared with TRBD1. This CDR3 has 15 amino acids. V lost 0 bases and J lost 4; bases outside the gene matches: 5. Germline CDR1 and CDR2: SGHAT and FQNNGV. This chain's CDR3 is CASSLDPRGGTEAFF. The CDR3 DNA reads TGTGCCAGCAGCTTAGATCCCAGGGGGGGCACTGAAGCTTTCTTT.

The chain links TRBV5-1 to TRBJ2-6; D unclear. There are 13 residues in the CDR3. Germline V gene lookup returns CDR1 SGHRS and CDR2 YFSETQ. V lost 7 bases, J lost 4 bases, and 9 bases lay in between. The CDR3 loop reads CASGSLGANVLTF. The CDR3 region has the DNA TGCGCCAGCGGATCTCTAGGGGCCAACGTCCTGACTTTC.

The chain is built from TRBV28 and TRBJ2-6; D unclear. The CDR3 extends over 15 amino acids. Looked up from germline, CDR1 is MDHEN and CDR2 is SYDVKM. V shed 7 bases and J shed 0 bases, with 10 bases lying between them. The CDR3 is CASTTYSSGANVLTF. DNA for the CDR3: TGTGCCAGCACTACATACAGCTCTGGGGCCAACGTCCTGACTTTC.

The rearrangement uses TRBV27 and TRBJ1-1, with D possibly being TRBD1 (5 bases). The CDR3 totals 15 residues. CDR1 and CDR2 from the germline V gene are MNHEY and SMNVEV (reference sequence). The ends were cut back, 5 bases at V and 1 base at J, with 14 bases in the middle. CDR3 DNA: TGTGCCAGCAGTCCGATCAGGGACGGGAACACTGAAGCTTTCTTT. Translated, it gives CASSPIRDGNTEAFF.

V is TRBV5-1 and J is TRBJ2-1, with 7 bases aligning to TRBD1. This CDR3 is built from 13 residues. V dropped 4 bases and J dropped 6; count of bases not matched to a gene: 4. CDR1 SGHRS and CDR2 YFSETQ come from the germline V gene. CDR3 protein: CASSQNRGNEQFF. CDR3 nucleotides: TGCGCCAGCAGCCAAAACAGGGGCAATGAGCAGTTCTTC.